The 29 T cell receptor beta chains below were found in one sample sequenced in a study of blood T cell repertoires in COVID-19. The protocol was immunoSEQ multiplex PCR, while the TCRdb copy is restricted to in-frame clones and leaves out a portion. The sample gives roughly 76,000 clones, roughly 90% of which show up once; 1.5% is in the top ten. Material: peripheral blood. The receptors derive from a man aged 50 to 59 with acute or convalescent COVID-19.

The V gene is TRBV28, the J gene TRBJ1-5; D is unresolved. CDR1 is MDHEN and CDR2 is SYDVKM in the germline V gene. V lost 6 bases to trimming and J lost 0 bases, with 12 bases between them. There are 15 residues in the CDR3. The CDR3 bases are TGTGCCAGCAGGAACTCACAGAGTAGCAATCAGCCCCAGCATTTT. Its translation: CASRNSQSSNQPQHF.

V usage is TRBV7-2 and J usage is TRBJ2-3; D ambiguous. The CDR3 has 12 residues. The V gene lost 6 bases and the J gene lost 0 bases, with 4 bases spanning the gap. Germline loops: CDR1 SGHTA, CDR2 FQGNSA. The DNA for the CDR3 is TGTGCCAGCAGGGCTAGCACAGATACGCAGTATTTT. The encoded protein is CASRASTDTQYF.

The rearrangement joins TRBV6-5 to TRBJ1-5, with 7 nucleotides matching TRBD1. Germline values: CDR1 MNHEY, CDR2 SVGAGI. This CDR3 is 15 amino acids long. Trimming cost V 5 bases and J 0 bases; bases outside gene matches: 4. The CDR3 region is CASSTGTDSNQPQHF. The CDR3 bases are TGTGCCAGCAGTACCGGGACAGATAGCAATCAGCCCCAGCATTTT.

This chain uses TRBV5-4 with TRBJ2-1; TRBD1 matches at 9 bases. Germline-derived CDR1 and CDR2 are SGHNT and YYREEE (reference sequence). The J segment lost 15 bases and the V segment lost 0 bases, leaving 4 bases of the junction unmatched. CDR3 length: 12 residues. CDR3 nucleotide sequence: TGTGCCAGCAGCTTGGGGGGACAGGGTCGGTTCTTC. Translation: CASSLGGQGRFF.

This clone is labeled as medium-sized. This rearrangement joins TRBV5-6 to TRBJ1-4, with D hard to call. Germline V gene data show CDR1 as SGHDT and CDR2 as YYEEEE. Trimming cost V 1 base and J 6 bases, with 7 bases left between them. CDR3 length: 13 residues. The CDR3 sequence is CASSLILDEKLFF. Here the CDR3 DNA reads TGTGCCAGCAGCTTGATATTAGATGAAAAACTGTTTTTT.

V usage is TRBV7-8 and J usage is TRBJ2-1, with D maybe TRBD1 (6 bases). CDR1 SGHVS and CDR2 FQNEAQ come from the germline V gene. The CDR3 is 16 amino acids. V was clipped by 5 bases and J by 0 bases, with 14 bases between them. For the CDR3, the DNA is TGTGCCAGCAGCCAATACAGGGCTAGCTCCTACAATGAGCAGTTCTTC. It specifies CASSQYRASSYNEQFF.

This clone was seen just once. The chain couples TRBV5-3 to TRBJ2-5; possible D gene TRBD1, 6 bases. TRBV5-3 falls under the ORF class, with uncertain function. The CDR3 has 16 residues. V lost 4 bases, J lost 1 base, and 17 bases lay in between. The CDR3 loop is CARSPRTASFQETQYF. The CDR3 region has the DNA TGTGCCAGAAGCCCACGGACAGCCAGCTTCCAAGAGACCCAGTACTTC.

The genes are TRBV7-2 and TRBJ2-2; maybe TRBD1 (5 bases). Trimming pared 6 bases from V and 0 bases from J, leaving 11 bases between. From germline, CDR1 is SGHTA and CDR2 FQGNSA. The CDR3 length is 15 residues. CDR3 sequence reads: CASRPDMANTGELFF. DNA for the CDR3: TGTGCCAGCAGACCGGACATGGCGAACACCGGGGAGCTGTTTTTT.

This chain connects TRBV19 to TRBJ1-1; the D is unclear. Trimming cost V 7 bases and J 6 bases, with 12 bases left between them. Germline-derived CDR1 and CDR2 are LNHDA and SQIVND (reference sequence). The CDR3 is 12 amino acids. This chain's CDR3 is CASKSRVSEAFF. CDR3 nucleotide sequence: TGTGCCAGTAAATCGAGGGTTTCTGAAGCTTTCTTT.

The chain links TRBV3-1 (or the pseudogene TRBV3-2) to TRBJ2-7, with a tentative D call TRBD2 (6 bases). The germline V gene encodes CDR1 LGHDT and CDR2 YNNKEL (reference sequence). This CDR3 spans 15 amino acids. The V gene lost 5 bases and the J gene lost 0 bases, with 14 bases spanning the gap. The CDR3: CASSYGGITSYEQYF. CDR3 sequence (DNA): TGTGCCAGCAGCTACGGCGGGATTACCTCCTACGAGCAGTACTTC.

This clone was observed once. This chain uses TRBV30 with TRBJ1-4, with D uncertain. This CDR3 is built from 16 residues. Germline V gene data show CDR1 as GTSNPN and CDR2 as SVGIG (reference sequence). V was cut by 8 bases and J by 5 bases, with 24 bases left in between. In nucleotides, the CDR3 is TGTGCCCTCTTGCCCGCGGGGAGGACGTCGAATGAAAAACTGTTTTTT. It specifies CALLPAGRTSNEKLFF.

The chain employs TRBV21-1 and TRBJ1-4; the D call in the table, TRBD1, was not verified against the DNA. TRBV21-1 is a documented pseudogene. The length of the CDR3 is 12 residues. CDR3 region: CAGNRANEKLFF. CDR3 nucleotide sequence: TGTGCCGGCAACAGGGCTAATGAAAAACTGTTTTTT.

In its sample, this clone was seen once. This chain connects TRBV19 to TRBJ1-6; 8 nucleotides match TRBD1. The junction had 10 bases not matched to a gene; V was cut back by 6 bases and J by 0 bases. Germline lookup yields CDR1 LNHDA and CDR2 SQIVND (reference sequence). The CDR3 runs 18 residues. In nucleotides, the CDR3 is TGTGCCAGTAGCTATTCGAGGACAGGGAGCTCCTATAATTCACCCCTCCACTTT. Translating gives CASSYSRTGSSYNSPLHF.

The CDR3 region has the DNA TGTGCCAGCACCTTCTCTTTTCGCGGGACCATCACGACCGGGGAGCTGTTTTTT. It encodes CASTFSFRGTITTGELFF. The chain is built from TRBV2 and TRBJ2-2; weak D call: TRBD2 (6 bases). The CDR3 totals 18 residues. Germline loops: CDR1 SNHLY, CDR2 FYNNEI. V was pared by 7 bases and J by 5 bases, with 26 bases between. Supplemented by reference TRBV2 and TRBJ2-2, the full variable domain reads EPEVTQTPSHQVTQMGQEVILRCVPISNHLYFYWYRQILGQKVEFLVSFYNNEISEKSEIFDDQFSVERPDGSNFTLKIRSTKLEDSAMYFCASTFSFRGTITTGELFFGEGSRLTVL.

This clone has only one observation. The chain combines TRBV5-1 with TRBJ1-5; 9 bases map to TRBD1. Germline V gene sequence: CDR1 SGHRS, CDR2 YFSETQ. The junction had 7 bases not matched to a gene; V was cut back by 8 bases and J by 4 bases. The CDR3 covers 14 residues. The CDR3 here is CASRLGTGNQPQHF. The CDR3 bases are TGCGCCAGTCGCCTCGGGACAGGGAATCAGCCCCAGCATTTT. The variable domain in full, with the rest retrieved from reference TRBV5-1 and TRBJ1-5, is KAGVTQTPRYLIKTRGQQVTLSCSPISGHRSVSWYQQTPGQGLQFLFEYFSETQRNKGNFPGRFSGRQFSNSRSEMNVSTLELGDSALYLCASRLGTGNQPQHFGDGTRLSIL.

The genes are TRBV2 and TRBJ2-7; TRBD2 aligns across 7 bases. The germline CDR1 and CDR2 sequences are SNHLY and FYNNEI. V was pared by 6 bases and J by 2 bases, with 7 bases of the junction left unmatched. The CDR3 extends over 14 amino acids. This CDR3 is CASRGAGSTYEQYF. The CDR3 DNA follows: TGTGCCAGCAGGGGAGCGGGGTCAACCTACGAGCAGTACTTC.

This chain joins TRBV6-6 and TRBJ2-7; 8 nucleotides match TRBD1. V dropped 6 bases and J dropped 7; count of bases not matched to a gene: 5. CDR3 length: 12 amino acids. From germline, CDR1 is MNHNY and CDR2 SVGAGI (reference sequence). The CDR3 region has the DNA TGTGCCAGCAGATCACAGGGGGGAGAGCAGTACGTC. The encoded protein is CASRSQGGEQYV.

This rearrangement joins TRBV5-1 to TRBJ1-4; 12 bases agree with TRBD1. The CDR3 is 15 residues long. Germline values: CDR1 SGHRS, CDR2 YFSETQ. V was pared by 3 bases and J by 8 bases, with 5 bases of the junction left unmatched. CDR3 loop: CASSSGQGAREKLFF. The CDR3 nucleotides read TGCGCCAGCAGCTCGGGACAGGGGGCGCGAGAAAAACTGTTTTTT.

This chain links TRBV4-1 with TRBJ2-5, with 10 bases aligning to TRBD2. V dropped 1 base and J dropped 5; count of bases not matched to a gene: 10. Germline-derived CDR1 and CDR2 are MGHRA and YSYEKL. The CDR3 loop spans 17 amino acids. CDR3 DNA sequence: TGCGCCAGCAGCCAAGGACCGACTAGCGGGTTGGGGGAGACCCAGTACTTC. It specifies CASSQGPTSGLGETQYF.

This chain uses TRBV28 with TRBJ1-2, with D unclear. V was cut by 9 bases and J by 4 bases, with 15 bases left in between. There are 13 residues in the CDR3. From germline, CDR1 is MDHEN and CDR2 SYDVKM. DNA for the CDR3: TGTGCCAGTCGTCCGAGAGGAATCTATGGCTACACCTTC. Amino acids: CASRPRGIYGYTF.

The J gene is TRBJ1-2, the V gene TRBV28; D may be TRBD1 (6 bases). V was trimmed by 7 bases and J by 4 bases, leaving 13 bases between them. CDR1 and CDR2 from the germline V gene are MDHEN and SYDVKM. The CDR3 is 13 amino acids. CDR3 coding DNA: TGTGCCAGCAACAGGGCCGATGTCTATGGCTACACCTTC. It specifies CASNRADVYGYTF.

The V and J genes are TRBV5-5 and TRBJ2-1, with D tentatively TRBD1 (6 bases). CDR3 length: 14 amino acids. CDR1 and CDR2 from the germline V gene are SGHKS and YYEKEE (reference sequence). The germline V and J ends were trimmed by 0 bases and 5 bases, with 9 bases remaining between them. In DNA, the CDR3 is TGTGCCAGCAGCTTGGGGGGGCCACACAATGAGCAGTTCTTC. This codes for CASSLGGPHNEQFF.

This sequence joins TRBV9 and TRBJ2-1, with D uncertain. The CDR3 totals 13 residues. Germline CDR1 reads SGDLS; CDR2 reads YYNGEE. Trimming shortened V by 0 bases and J by 3 bases, and 4 bases separated the two germline ends. CDR3: CASSVAVYNEQFF. CDR3 DNA sequence: TGTGCCAGCAGCGTAGCGGTCTACAATGAGCAGTTCTTC.

The V gene is TRBV27, the J gene TRBJ2-7, with D tentatively TRBD2 (5 bases). CDR3 length equals 13 residues. V was clipped by 4 bases and J by 4 bases, with 11 bases between them. Germline V CDR1 and CDR2: MNHEY, SMNVEV (reference sequence). Written as DNA, the CDR3 is TGTGCCAGCAGTTCAGCGGCAGAATACGAGCAGTACTTC. This translates into CASSSAAEYEQYF.

This sequence joins TRBV28 and TRBJ1-1, with 7 positions matching TRBD1. Germline CDR1 is MDHEN and CDR2 is SYDVKM. Germline trimming cut 7 bases from V and 0 bases from J; bases unmatched to any gene: 5. The CDR3 loop spans 14 amino acids. CDR3 DNA: TGTGCCAGCACGCCGGGACAGATGAACACTGAAGCTTTCTTT. The encoded protein is CASTPGQMNTEAFF.

The gene calls are TRBV2 and TRBJ2-1; the D is unclear. Germline loops: CDR1 SNHLY, CDR2 FYNNEI. V was trimmed by 4 bases and J by 7 bases, leaving 8 bases between them. The CDR3 length is 12 residues. Here the CDR3 DNA reads TGTGCCAGCAGTGGAGCCCGGAATGAGCAGTTCTTC. Amino acid sequence: CASSGARNEQFF.

The chain joins TRBV27 to TRBJ1-1; D perhaps matches TRBD1 (5 bases). This CDR3 region has 14 residues. The germline V gene has CDR1 MNHEY and CDR2 SMNVEV (reference sequence). Trimming stripped 2 bases from V and 7 bases from J, with 14 bases between. The chain's CDR3 is CASSLVGASGEAFF. The CDR3 coding sequence is TGTGCCAGCAGTTTAGTAGGGGCTTCGGGTGAAGCTTTCTTT.

This chain uses TRBV15 with TRBJ1-3; 9 nucleotides agree with TRBD1. The CDR3 is made up of 14 amino acids. Germline CDR1 LNHNV, CDR2 YYDKDF (reference sequence). The J segment lost 1 base and the V segment lost 6 bases, leaving 1 base of the junction unmatched. The DNA of the CDR3 is TGTGCCACCAGACAGGGGGCGTCTGGAAACACCATATATTTT. It specifies CATRQGASGNTIYF.

V gene TRBV2 combines with J gene TRBJ2-2; a weak D match, TRBD2 (5 bases). Germline V gene lookup returns CDR1 SNHLY and CDR2 FYNNEI. The V end lost 0 bases, the J end lost 0 bases, and 11 bases lay between the germline ends. There are 17 residues in the CDR3. In DNA, the CDR3 is TGTGCCAGCAGTGAAGCGCGCGGACTCGCGAACACCGGGGAGCTGTTTTTT. Residues: CASSEARGLANTGELFF.